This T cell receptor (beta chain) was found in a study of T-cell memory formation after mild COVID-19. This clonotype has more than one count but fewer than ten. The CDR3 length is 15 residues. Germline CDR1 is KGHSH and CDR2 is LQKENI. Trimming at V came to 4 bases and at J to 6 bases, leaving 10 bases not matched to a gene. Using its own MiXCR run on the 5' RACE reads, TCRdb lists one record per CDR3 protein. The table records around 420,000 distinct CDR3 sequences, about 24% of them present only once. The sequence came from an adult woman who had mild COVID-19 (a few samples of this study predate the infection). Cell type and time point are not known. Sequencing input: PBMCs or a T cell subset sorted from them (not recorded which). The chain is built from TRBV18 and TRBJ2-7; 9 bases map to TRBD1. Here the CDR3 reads CASSLLPGQGIEQYF. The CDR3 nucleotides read TGTGCCAGCTCACTTCTCCCGGGACAGGGTATCGAGCAGTACTTC.